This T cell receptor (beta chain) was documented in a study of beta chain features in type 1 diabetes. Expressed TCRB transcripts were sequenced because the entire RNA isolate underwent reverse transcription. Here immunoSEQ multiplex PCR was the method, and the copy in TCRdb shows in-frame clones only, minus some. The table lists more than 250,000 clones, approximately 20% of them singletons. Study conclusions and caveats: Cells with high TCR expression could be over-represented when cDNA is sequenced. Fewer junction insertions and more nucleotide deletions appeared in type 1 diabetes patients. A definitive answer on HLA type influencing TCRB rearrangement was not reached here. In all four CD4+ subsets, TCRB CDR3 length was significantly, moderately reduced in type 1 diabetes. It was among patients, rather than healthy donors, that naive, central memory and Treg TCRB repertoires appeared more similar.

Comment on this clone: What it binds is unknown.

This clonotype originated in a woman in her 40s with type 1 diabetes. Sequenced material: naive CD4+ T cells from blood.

DNA for the CDR3: TGCGCCAGCAGCTTCGACCTGACACAGAGCTCCTACAATGAGCAGTTCTTC. It encodes CASSFDLTQSSYNEQFF. The chain has TRBV5-1 and TRBJ2-1; D is ambiguous. The germline V and J ends were trimmed by 2 bases and 0 bases, with 15 bases remaining between them. Germline CDR1 and CDR2: SGHRS and YFSETQ. This CDR3 is 17 amino acids long.